Listed here are 23 T cell receptor beta chains from one sample, sequenced in a study of CD8 T cells in ankylosing spondylitis (dated by TCRdb to about 2017). The library was prepared using 5' RACE. TCRdb shows the sequencer as Illumina HiSeq 2500. TCRdb applied fastp at Q25 and MiXCR to the public reads, then kept only in-frame beta chains. Rows are unified per CDR3 protein, each entry keeping the most common DNA and genes. Here the sample has a few hundred thousand distinct CDR3 sequences; around 21% occur a single time. The ten largest clones represent under 4% of the sample. The sample was blood, either unsorted or a sorted T cell fraction (not recorded which). The receptor set was obtained from a female donor with ankylosing spondylitis or in good health (not recorded which).

To note about this clonotype: A clone one base away is much larger, so this may be a read error. The chain employs TRBV5-1 and TRBJ2-1; D gene ambiguous. V was trimmed by 0 bases and J by 0 bases, leaving 7 bases between them. Germline CDR1 SGHRS, CDR2 YFSETQ. The CDR3 is 15 amino acids. The CDR3 is CASSLEGYSYNEQFF. DNA for the CDR3: TGCGCCAGCAGCTTGGAGGGATACTCCTACAATGAGCAGTTCTTC. Together with reference TRBV5-1 and TRBJ2-1, the CDR3 gives the full variable domain: KAGVTQTPRYLIKTRGQQVTLSCSPISGHRSVSWYQQTPGQGLQFLFEYFSETQRNKGNFPGRFSGRQFSNSRSEMNVSTLELGDSALYLCASSLEGYSYNEQFFGPGTRLTVL.

This clonotype was picked up many times. The J gene is TRBJ2-1, the V gene TRBV29-1; D is unclear. The CDR3 extends over 10 amino acids. The V end lost 2 bases, the J end lost 6 bases, and 2 bases lay between the germline ends. In germline, CDR1 is SQVTM, CDR2 ANQGSEA. This chain's CDR3 is CSVESNEQFF. CDR3 coding DNA: TGCAGCGTTGAAAGCAATGAGCAGTTCTTC.

This chain joins TRBV7-8 and TRBJ2-7; tentative D call: TRBD2 (6 bases). V was shortened by 1 base and J by 6 bases, with 19 bases between the two germline ends. The CDR3 has 16 residues. Germline V CDR1 and CDR2: SGHVS, FQNEAQ. The CDR3 region has the DNA TGTGCCAGCAGCTTAGTCGGGGGACGGTGGGCGGCCGAGCAGTACTTC. It yields the protein CASSLVGGRWAAEQYF.

The V and J genes are TRBV11-2 and TRBJ2-1; no firm D call. From germline, CDR1 is SGHAT and CDR2 FQNNGV. Trimming pared 5 bases from V and 0 bases from J, leaving 11 bases between. CDR3 size: 15 residues. CDR3: CASSRTASSYNEQFF. In nucleotides, the CDR3 is TGTGCCAGCAGCCGGACGGCTAGCTCCTACAATGAGCAGTTCTTC.

This chain links TRBV7-8 with TRBJ2-1; D may be TRBD2 (7 bases). CDR3 length: 16 amino acids. In germline, CDR1 is SGHVS, CDR2 FQNEAQ. V lost 2 bases and J 8 bases, leaving 19 bases between the germline ends. The CDR3 DNA is TGTGCCAGCAGCTTACCGGGGGGCAGCGTAATTTATGAGCAGTTCTTC. Its protein product is CASSLPGGSVIYEQFF.

A few counts support this clonotype. This sequence joins TRBV7-9 and TRBJ1-5; D remains ambiguous. The CDR3 sequence is 15 residues long. The germline V gene has CDR1 SEHNR and CDR2 FQNEAQ (reference sequence). V was trimmed by 2 bases and J by 1 base, leaving 9 bases between them. The CDR3 bases are TGTGCCAGCAGCTTAACCCAAGGAAGCAATCAGCCCCAGCATTTT. Translating it yields CASSLTQGSNQPQHF.

This chain uses TRBV20-1 with TRBJ1-5; tentative D call: TRBD1 (6 bases). This CDR3 comprises 15 residues. V lost 3 bases to trimming and J lost 4 bases, with 16 bases between them. The V gene's germline CDR1 is DFQATT and CDR2 SNEGSKA (reference sequence). DNA of the CDR3: TGCAGTGCTAGCCTGAGGGCTCAGGGGAATCAGCCCCAGCATTTT. Translated, it gives CSASLRAQGNQPQHF.

The chain uses TRBV6-5 and TRBJ2-2, with D unclear. Trimming pared 10 bases from V and 6 bases from J, leaving 9 bases between. The CDR3 spans 11 residues. Germline V gives CDR1 MNHEY, CDR2 SVGAGI. CDR3 coding DNA: TGTGCCACCGCTGGCCCCGGGGAGCTGTTTTTT. It translates to CATAGPGELFF.

This chain uses TRBV28 with TRBJ1-5; D unclear. Trimming left V 2 bases short and J 10 bases short, with 15 bases between. CDR1 and CDR2 from the germline V gene are MDHEN and SYDVKM. The CDR3 contains 14 residues. The CDR3 DNA reads as TGTGCCAGCAGTTTAACTGGCAGTCTGGGACCCCAGCATTTT. Its protein is CASSLTGSLGPQHF.

CDR3 nucleotide sequence: TGTGCCATCAGCCTAGCTAGCGGAGGCACAGATACGCAGTATTTT. Amino acids: CAISLASGGTDTQYF. The rearrangement uses TRBV10-3 and TRBJ2-3; 7 positions agree with TRBD2. Germline loops: CDR1 ENHRY, CDR2 SYGVKD. J lost 1 base, V lost 6 bases, and 7 bases had no gene match. The CDR3 runs 15 residues.

This clonotype was picked up a small number of times. The chain has TRBV20-1 and TRBJ2-2; D may be TRBD2 (6 bases). The CDR3 length is 14 residues. Germline V gene sequence: CDR1 DFQATT, CDR2 SNEGSKA (reference sequence). Trimming removed 6 bases from V and 5 bases from J, with 16 bases in between. The DNA of the CDR3 is TGCAGTGCCCCCCCGGTCGGGAGAACCGGGGAGCTGTTTTTT. Protein product: CSAPPVGRTGELFF.

The DNA of the CDR3 is TGCGCCAGCAGTCAATCCGGGACATACATCTCCTACGAGCAGTACTTC. Its translation: CASSQSGTYISYEQYF. The chain links TRBV23-1 to TRBJ2-7; D possibly corresponds to TRBD1 (6 bases). TRBV23-1 is designated an ORF whose function remains uncertain. This CDR3 is built from 16 residues. The V and J ends lost 0 bases and 0 bases respectively, with 12 bases between them.

J is TRBJ2-1 and V is TRBV19, with D possibly matching TRBD1 (6 bases). The germline V gene has CDR1 LNHDA and CDR2 SQIVND (reference sequence). The ends were cut back, 5 bases at V and 3 bases at J, with 11 bases in the middle. CDR3 length: 14 residues. The CDR3 bases are TGTGCCAGTAGTCTACAGGGAAACTACAATGAGCAGTTCTTC. Residues: CASSLQGNYNEQFF.

This chain joins TRBV20-1 and TRBJ2-2, with 10 bases matching TRBD1. The CDR3 length is 16 residues. Germline assignment: CDR1 DFQATT and CDR2 SNEGSKA (reference sequence). V lost 1 base, J lost 3 bases, and 5 bases stayed unmatched. CDR3 in amino acids: CSARVEDRGDTGELFF. The CDR3 DNA reads as TGCAGTGCTAGAGTCGAGGACAGGGGGGACACCGGGGAGCTGTTTTTT.

There are a few counts of this clonotype. V gene TRBV20-1 combines with J gene TRBJ2-1; 12 bases match TRBD2. Germline V gives CDR1 DFQATT, CDR2 SNEGSKA (reference sequence). The CDR3 has 15 residues. Trimming removed 6 bases from V and 5 bases from J; junction bases left unmatched: 8. The CDR3 spells CSAIASGRGNNEQFF. In DNA, the CDR3 is TGCAGTGCAATCGCTAGCGGGAGGGGTAACAATGAGCAGTTCTTC.

This chain links TRBV5-6 with TRBJ2-1, with TRBD1 matching 7 bases. Germline trimming cut 0 bases from V and 4 bases from J; bases unmatched to any gene: 4. Germline V gene lookup returns CDR1 SGHDT and CDR2 YYEEEE. The CDR3 extends over 15 amino acids. The CDR3 is CASSLGRDSYNEQFF. Here the CDR3 DNA reads TGTGCCAGCAGCTTGGGACGGGACAGTTACAATGAGCAGTTCTTC.

This chain joins TRBV9 and TRBJ2-7; 7 bases line up with TRBD1. V gave up 1 base and J gave up 7 bases; unmatched junction bases: 8. The length of the CDR3 is 14 residues. CDR1 and CDR2 (germline): SGDLS, YYNGEE. CDR3 sequence (DNA): TGTGCCAGCAGCGTAACACAGGGGACGGGTGAGCAGTACTTC. This gives the protein CASSVTQGTGEQYF.

This chain joins TRBV7-2 and TRBJ2-7, with TRBD1 matching 9 bases. CDR1 and CDR2 from the germline V gene are SGHTA and FQGNSA. The CDR3 is 13 residues long. After removal of 5 bases from V and 6 bases from J, the junction contained 5 bases not matched to a gene. The CDR3 coding sequence is TGTGCCAGCAGCCGGGACAGGGCCGGCGAGCAGTACTTC. This sequence encodes CASSRDRAGEQYF.

This clonotype was picked up many times. The gene calls are TRBV15 and TRBJ2-1; D gene uncertain. Deletions cut 2 bases from V and 8 bases from J, with 13 bases between. This CDR3 region has 14 residues. Germline V gene data show CDR1 as LNHNV and CDR2 as YYDKDF (reference sequence). CDR3 nucleotides: TGTGCCACCAGCAGACGGGTGTTGGACGATGAGCAGTTCTTC. As protein: CATSRRVLDDEQFF.

In its sample, this clonotype was seen many times. The V call is TRBV29-1, the J call TRBJ2-2, with TRBD2 identical over 7 bases. CDR3 length equals 14 residues. The germline gives CDR1 SQVTM, CDR2 ANQGSEA. V dropped 6 bases and J dropped 3; count of bases not matched to a gene: 7. The CDR3 spells CSVGGTSYTGELFF. The CDR3 DNA reads as TGCAGCGTGGGGGGGACTTCATACACCGGGGAGCTGTTTTTT.

The CDR3 loop reads CAISERGEGSSPLHF. As DNA, the CDR3 is TGTGCCATCAGTGAAAGAGGAGAGGGAAGTTCACCCCTCCACTTT. This chain uses TRBV10-3 with TRBJ1-6; no reliable D call. The germline gives CDR1 ENHRY, CDR2 SYGVKD. The V gene lost 3 bases and the J gene lost 9 bases, with 15 bases spanning the gap. The CDR3 runs 15 residues.

A few counts support this clonotype. The rearrangement joins TRBV20-1 to TRBJ2-7, with D unresolved. The CDR3 totals 10 residues. Trimming took 4 bases from V and 6 from J, leaving 7 bases between them. Per the germline V gene, CDR1 is DFQATT and CDR2 is SNEGSKA (reference sequence). The CDR3 nucleotides read TGCAGTGCTACCGGATTCGAGCAGTACTTC. This gives the protein CSATGFEQYF.

This clonotype was found a few times. The chain couples TRBV7-3 to TRBJ2-3; possibly TRBD1 for D (5 bases). The CDR3 loop spans 15 amino acids. Deletions cut 5 bases from V and 3 bases from J, with 15 bases between. Germline CDR1 is SGHTA and CDR2 is FQGTGA. CDR3: CASSPAQGWTDTQYF. DNA for the CDR3: TGTGCCAGCAGCCCCGCCCAGGGATGGACAGATACGCAGTATTTT.